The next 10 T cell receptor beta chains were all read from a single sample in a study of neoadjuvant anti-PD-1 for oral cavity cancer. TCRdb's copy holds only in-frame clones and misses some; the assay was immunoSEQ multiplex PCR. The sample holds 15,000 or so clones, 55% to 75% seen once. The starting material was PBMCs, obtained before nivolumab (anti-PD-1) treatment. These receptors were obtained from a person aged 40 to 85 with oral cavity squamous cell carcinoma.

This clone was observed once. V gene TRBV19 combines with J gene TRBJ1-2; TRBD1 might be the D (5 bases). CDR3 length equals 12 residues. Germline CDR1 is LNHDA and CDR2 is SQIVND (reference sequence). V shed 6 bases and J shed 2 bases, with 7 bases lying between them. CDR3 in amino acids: CASRTANYGYTF. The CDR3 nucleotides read TGTGCCAGTAGGACAGCGAACTATGGCTACACCTTC. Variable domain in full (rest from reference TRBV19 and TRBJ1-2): DGGITQSPKYLFRKEGQNVTLSCEQNLNHDAMYWYRQDPGQGLRLIYYSQIVNDFQKGDIAEGYSVSREKKESFPLTVTSAQKNPTAFYLCASRTANYGYTFGSGTRLTVV.

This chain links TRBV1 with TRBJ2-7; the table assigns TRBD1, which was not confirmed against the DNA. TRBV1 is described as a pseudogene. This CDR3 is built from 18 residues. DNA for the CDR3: TGCACCAGCTCACAGCCGGACCCGCGGCTAGAGGGGGCGGACGAGCAGTACTTC. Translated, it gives CTSSQPDPRLEGADEQYF.

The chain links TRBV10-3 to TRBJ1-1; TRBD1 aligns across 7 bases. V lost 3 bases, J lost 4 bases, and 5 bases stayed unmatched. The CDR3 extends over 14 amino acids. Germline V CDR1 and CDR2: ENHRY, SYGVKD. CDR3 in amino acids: CAISDSGQSTEAFF. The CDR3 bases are TGTGCCATCAGTGACTCGGGACAGTCCACTGAAGCTTTCTTT.

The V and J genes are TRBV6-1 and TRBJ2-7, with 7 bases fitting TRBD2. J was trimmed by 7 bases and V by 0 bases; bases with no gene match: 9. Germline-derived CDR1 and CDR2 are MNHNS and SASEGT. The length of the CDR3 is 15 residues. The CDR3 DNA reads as TGTGCCAGCAGTGAAGCGCTCCGCGGGAGTGAGGAGCAGTACTTC. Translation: CASSEALRGSEEQYF.

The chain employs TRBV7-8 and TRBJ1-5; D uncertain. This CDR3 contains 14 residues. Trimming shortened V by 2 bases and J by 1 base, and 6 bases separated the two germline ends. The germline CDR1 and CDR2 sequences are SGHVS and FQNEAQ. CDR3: CASSLTDSNQPQHF. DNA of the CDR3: TGTGCCAGCAGCTTAACGGACAGCAATCAGCCCCAGCATTTT.

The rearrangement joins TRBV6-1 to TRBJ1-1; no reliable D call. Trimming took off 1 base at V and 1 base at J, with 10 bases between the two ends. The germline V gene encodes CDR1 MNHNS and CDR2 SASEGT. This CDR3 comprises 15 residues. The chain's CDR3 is CASSEVYGSNTEAFF. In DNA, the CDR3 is TGTGCCAGCAGTGAAGTCTATGGATCGAACACTGAAGCTTTCTTT.

The CDR3 spells CATSSPLAGWETQYF. The DNA of the CDR3 is TGTGCCACCAGCAGCCCACTAGCGGGATGGGAGACCCAGTACTTC. The J gene is TRBJ2-5, the V gene TRBV15; 10 positions agree with TRBD2. The CDR3 extends over 15 amino acids. Trimming at V came to 3 bases and at J to 5 bases, leaving 6 bases not matched to a gene. The germline V gene encodes CDR1 LNHNV and CDR2 YYDKDF (reference sequence).

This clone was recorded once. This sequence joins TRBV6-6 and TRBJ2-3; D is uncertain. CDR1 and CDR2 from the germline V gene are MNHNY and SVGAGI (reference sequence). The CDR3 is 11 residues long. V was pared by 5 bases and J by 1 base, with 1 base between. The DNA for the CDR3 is TGTGCCAGCAGTCGCACAGATACGCAGTATTTT. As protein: CASSRTDTQYF.

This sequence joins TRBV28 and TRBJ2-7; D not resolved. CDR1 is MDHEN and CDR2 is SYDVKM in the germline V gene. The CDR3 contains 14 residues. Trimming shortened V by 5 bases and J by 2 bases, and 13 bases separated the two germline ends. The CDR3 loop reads CASSPRVRPYEQYF. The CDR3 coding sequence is TGTGCCAGCAGTCCCCGGGTCAGGCCCTACGAGCAGTACTTC.

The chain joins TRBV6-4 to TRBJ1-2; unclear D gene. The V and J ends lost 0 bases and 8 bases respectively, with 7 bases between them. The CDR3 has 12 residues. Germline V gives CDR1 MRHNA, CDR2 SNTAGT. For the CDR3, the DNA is TGTGCCAGCAGTGACTCGCCGCCGGGCTACACCTTC. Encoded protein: CASSDSPPGYTF.